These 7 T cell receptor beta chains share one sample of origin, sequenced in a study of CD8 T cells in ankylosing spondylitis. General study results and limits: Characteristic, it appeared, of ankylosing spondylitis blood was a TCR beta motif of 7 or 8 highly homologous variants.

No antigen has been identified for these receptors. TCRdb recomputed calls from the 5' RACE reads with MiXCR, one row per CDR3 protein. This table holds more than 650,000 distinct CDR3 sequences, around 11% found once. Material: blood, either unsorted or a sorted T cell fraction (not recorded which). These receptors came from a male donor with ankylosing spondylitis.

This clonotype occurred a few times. This CDR3 is CASSPRRSPPTDTQYF. The CDR3 DNA is TGTGCCAGCAGCCCCAGACGGTCTCCCCCCACAGATACGCAGTATTTT. V gene TRBV7-9 combines with J gene TRBJ2-3, with unresolved D. Looked up from germline, CDR1 is SEHNR and CDR2 is FQNEAQ (reference sequence). The CDR3 extends over 16 amino acids. Trimming left V 5 bases short and J 2 bases short, with 17 bases between.

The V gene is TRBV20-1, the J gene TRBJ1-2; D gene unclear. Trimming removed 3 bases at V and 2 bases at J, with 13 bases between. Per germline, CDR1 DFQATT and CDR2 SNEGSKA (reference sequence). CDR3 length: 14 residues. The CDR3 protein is CSASREIPNYGYTF. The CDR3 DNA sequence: TGCAGTGCTAGTAGGGAAATCCCAAACTATGGCTACACCTTC.

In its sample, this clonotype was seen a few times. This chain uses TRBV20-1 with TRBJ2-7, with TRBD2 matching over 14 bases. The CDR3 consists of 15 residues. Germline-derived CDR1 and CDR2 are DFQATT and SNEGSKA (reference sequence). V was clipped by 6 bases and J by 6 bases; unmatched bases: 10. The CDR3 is CSAHHGTSGSSEQYF. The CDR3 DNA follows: TGCAGTGCCCACCACGGGACTAGCGGGAGTAGCGAGCAGTACTTC.

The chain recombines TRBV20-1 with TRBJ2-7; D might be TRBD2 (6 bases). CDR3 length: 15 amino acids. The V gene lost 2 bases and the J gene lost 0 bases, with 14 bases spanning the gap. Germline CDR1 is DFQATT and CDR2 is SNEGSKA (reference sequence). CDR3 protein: CSARMARGNSYEQYF. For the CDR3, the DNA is TGCAGTGCTAGAATGGCGCGCGGGAACTCCTACGAGCAGTACTTC.

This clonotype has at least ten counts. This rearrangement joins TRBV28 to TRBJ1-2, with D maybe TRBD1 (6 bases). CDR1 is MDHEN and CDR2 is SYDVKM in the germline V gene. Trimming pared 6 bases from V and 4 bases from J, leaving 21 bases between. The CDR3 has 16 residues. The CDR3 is CASSPSTGYFSYGYTF. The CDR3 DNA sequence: TGTGCCAGCAGCCCATCGACAGGATATTTCTCCTATGGCTACACCTTC.

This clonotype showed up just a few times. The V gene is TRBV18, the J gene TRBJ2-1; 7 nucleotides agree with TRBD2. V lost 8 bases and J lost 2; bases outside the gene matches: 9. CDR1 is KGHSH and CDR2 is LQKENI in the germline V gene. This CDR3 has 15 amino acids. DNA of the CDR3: TGTGCCAGCAGGCGCGGGGGTAAAGCCTACAATGAGCAGTTCTTC. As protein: CASRRGGKAYNEQFF.

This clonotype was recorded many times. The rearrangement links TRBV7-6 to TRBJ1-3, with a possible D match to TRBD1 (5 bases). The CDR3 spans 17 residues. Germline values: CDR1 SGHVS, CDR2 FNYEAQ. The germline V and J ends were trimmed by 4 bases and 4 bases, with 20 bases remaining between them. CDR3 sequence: CASSSYGQGSNGNTIYF. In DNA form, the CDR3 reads TGTGCCAGCAGCTCATATGGGCAGGGTTCGAACGGAAACACCATATATTTT.